Following are 12 T cell receptor beta chains from one sample sequenced in a study of T cells in Graves' hyperthyroidism and ophthalmopathy. RNA transcripts yielded amplified TCR beta CDR3 regions. First-round RT-PCR with HTBI primers amplified the TCR CDR3 region. TCRdb redid the calling of the multiplex PCR reads with MiXCR, one entry per CDR3 protein. The sample holds roughly 700,000 distinct CDR3 sequences, over 35% seen once. The sequencing input was blood. Source of these receptors: a woman aged 35 to 49 with Graves' hyperthyroidism.

This clonotype turned up a few times. This rearrangement joins TRBV7-2 to TRBJ2-6; D is uncertain. The CDR3 length is 15 residues. Per the germline V gene, CDR1 is SGHTA and CDR2 is FQGNSA. Between the trimmed V and J ends, which lost 8 bases and 3 bases, there was a span of 14 bases. The DNA of the CDR3 is TGTGCCAGCTGCCCATTGTCGTTTGGGGCCAACGTCCTGACTTTC. It specifies CASCPLSFGANVLTF.

V usage is TRBV20-1 and J usage is TRBJ2-3; TRBD2 agrees at 8 bases. The CDR3 runs to 16 residues. The ends lost 0 bases at V and 4 bases at J; junction bases unmatched: 9. Germline lookup yields CDR1 DFQATT and CDR2 SNEGSKA (reference sequence). This CDR3 reads CSARDETSVGPDTQYF. In DNA form, the CDR3 reads TGCAGTGCTAGAGATGAGACTAGCGTCGGGCCAGATACGCAGTATTTT.

The gene calls are TRBV7-2 and TRBJ2-5; the match to TRBD2 covers 8 bases. The CDR3 runs 14 residues. From germline, CDR1 is SGHTA and CDR2 FQGNSA. Losses at the gene ends were 5 bases for V and 5 bases for J; bases not matched to a gene: 7. The CDR3 region is CASSTLTSVETQYF. As DNA, the CDR3 is TGTGCCAGCAGCACCCTGACTAGCGTGGAGACCCAGTACTTC. The full variable domain, rest sourced from reference TRBV7-2 and TRBJ2-5, is GAGVSQSPSNKVTEKGKDVELRCDPISGHTALYWYRQSLGQGLEFLIYFQGNSAPDKSGLPSDRFSAERTGGSVSTLTIQRTQQEDSAVYLCASSTLTSVETQYFGPGTRLLVL.

This clonotype was detected a few times. The genes are TRBV6-6 and TRBJ2-2, with 8 bases matching TRBD1. CDR1 is MNHNY and CDR2 is SVGAGI in the germline V gene (reference sequence). The CDR3 consists of 14 residues. V trimming: 4 bases; J trimming: 7 bases; junction bases outside the gene matches: 5. The CDR3 loop is CASSSTGTGGELFF. The CDR3 coding sequence is TGTGCCAGCAGTTCGACCGGGACAGGCGGGGAGCTGTTTTTT.

This chain joins TRBV19 and TRBJ2-7, with D possibly TRBD1 on 5 matching bases. V was shortened by 5 bases and J by 0 bases, with 14 bases between the two germline ends. This CDR3 has 15 residues. The germline V gene encodes CDR1 LNHDA and CDR2 SQIVND (reference sequence). CDR3 residues: CASSSRQTSSYEQYF. The CDR3 DNA reads TGTGCCAGTAGTTCCCGACAGACAAGCTCCTACGAGCAGTACTTC.

The V and J genes are TRBV10-3 and TRBJ2-2, with a tentative D call TRBD2 (6 bases). The CDR3 is 12 amino acids. V was trimmed by 10 bases and J by 6 bases, leaving 12 bases between them. CDR1 ENHRY and CDR2 SYGVKD come from the germline V gene. This CDR3 reads CATRGISGELFF. The DNA for the CDR3 is TGTGCCACCCGGGGGATCTCCGGGGAGCTGTTTTTT.

This clonotype was found many times. The chain is built from TRBV4-3 and TRBJ1-5, with D possibly being TRBD1 (5 bases). CDR1 is LGHNA and CDR2 is YSLEER in the germline V gene. V was clipped by 0 bases and J by 6 bases, with 12 bases between them. CDR3 length: 15 amino acids. The CDR3 spells CASSQDFGQGQPQHF. As DNA, the CDR3 is TGCGCCAGCAGCCAAGATTTCGGGCAGGGTCAGCCCCAGCATTTT.

This clonotype was seen only a few times. This chain uses TRBV9 with TRBJ1-2; possible D gene TRBD1, 6 bases. With 0 bases removed from V and 6 bases from J, the gap between germline ends came to 9 bases. Germline assignment: CDR1 SGDLS and CDR2 YYNGEE. The CDR3 extends over 13 amino acids. CDR3 in amino acids: CASSVDRADGYTF. CDR3 sequence (DNA): TGTGCCAGCAGCGTAGACAGGGCCGATGGCTACACCTTC. Full variable domain (rest looked up from reference TRBV9 and TRBJ1-2): DSGVTQTPKHLITATGQRVTLRCSPRSGDLSVYWYQQSLDQGLQFLIQYYNGEERAKGNILERFSAQQFPDLHSELNLSSLELGDSALYFCASSVDRADGYTFGSGTRLTVV.

The CDR3 DNA sequence: TGTGCCAGCAGTTACTCGGGGAGTCAGCCCCAGCATTTT. Protein: CASSYSGSQPQHF. The chain combines TRBV6-6 with TRBJ1-5; D gene uncertain. V lost 0 bases and J 6 bases, leaving 6 bases between the germline ends. The CDR3 is 13 residues long. Per the germline V gene, CDR1 is MNHNY and CDR2 is SVGAGI (reference sequence).

The chain has TRBV10-3 and TRBJ1-6; 8 bases map to TRBD1. V dropped 2 bases and J dropped 10; count of bases not matched to a gene: 10. Germline loops: CDR1 ENHRY, CDR2 SYGVKD. The CDR3 spans 16 residues. CDR3 protein: CAISEKVDREESPLHF. The CDR3 DNA follows: TGTGCCATCAGTGAGAAAGTGGACAGGGAGGAATCACCCCTCCACTTT.

J is TRBJ1-1 and V is TRBV4-3; D unclear. V shed 3 bases and J shed 3 bases, with 11 bases lying between them. CDR3 length: 14 residues. Germline lookup yields CDR1 LGHNA and CDR2 YSLEER. This CDR3 is CASSHLTRDTEAFF. The CDR3 region has the DNA TGCGCCAGCAGCCACCTAACTAGGGACACTGAAGCTTTCTTT.

Many counts were recorded for this clonotype. V is TRBV2 and J is TRBJ1-5; D gene uncertain. The V gene's germline CDR1 is SNHLY and CDR2 FYNNEI. The V end lost 1 base, the J end lost 0 bases, and 7 bases lay between the germline ends. The CDR3 extends over 15 amino acids. The CDR3 DNA reads TGTGCCAGCAGTGAAGGGAGCATTAGCAATCAGCCCCAGCATTTT. Protein: CASSEGSISNQPQHF.